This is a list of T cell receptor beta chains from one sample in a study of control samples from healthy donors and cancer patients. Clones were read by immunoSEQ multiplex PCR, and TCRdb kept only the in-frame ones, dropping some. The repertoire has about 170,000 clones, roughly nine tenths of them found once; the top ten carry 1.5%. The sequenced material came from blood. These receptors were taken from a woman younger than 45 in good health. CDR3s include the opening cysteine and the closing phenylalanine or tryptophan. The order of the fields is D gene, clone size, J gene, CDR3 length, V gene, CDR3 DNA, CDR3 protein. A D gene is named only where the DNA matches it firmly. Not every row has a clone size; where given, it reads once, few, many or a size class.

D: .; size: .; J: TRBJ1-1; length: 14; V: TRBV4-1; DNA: TGCGCCAGCAGCCAGGTGCGGGGGTTTACTGAAGCTTTCTTT; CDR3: CASSQVRGFTEAFF
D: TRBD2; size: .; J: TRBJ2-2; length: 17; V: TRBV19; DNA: TGTGCCAGTAGTCTGAGGACTAGCGGGGGGGCCGGCGGGGAGCTGTTTTTT; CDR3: CASSLRTSGGAGGELFF
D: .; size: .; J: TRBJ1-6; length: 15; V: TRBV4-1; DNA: TGCGCCAGCAGCCAAGAGCAGGGCGATAATTCACCCCTCCACTTT; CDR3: CASSQEQGDNSPLHF
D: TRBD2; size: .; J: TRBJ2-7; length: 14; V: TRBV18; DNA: TGTGCCAGCTCTCCGACTAGCGGGGGGGAAGAGCAGTACTTC; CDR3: CASSPTSGGEEQYF
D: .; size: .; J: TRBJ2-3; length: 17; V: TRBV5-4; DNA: TGTGCCAGCAGCTATCGAGGGGGCGGGAGGAGGATAGATACGCAGTATTTT; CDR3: CASSYRGGGRRIDTQYF
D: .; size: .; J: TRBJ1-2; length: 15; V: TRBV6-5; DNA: TGTGCCAGCAGTTATGGTCGGCAGCGGGACTATGGCTACACCTTC; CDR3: CASSYGRQRDYGYTF
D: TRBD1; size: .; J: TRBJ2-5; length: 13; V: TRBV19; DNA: TGTGCCAGTAGTGAGGACAGGGAAGAGACCCAGTACTTC; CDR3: CASSEDREETQYF
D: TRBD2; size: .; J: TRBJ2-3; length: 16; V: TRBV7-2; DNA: TGTGCCAGCAGCCCCCGACTAGCGGAAACCACAGATACGCAGTATTTT; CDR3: CASSPRLAETTDTQYF
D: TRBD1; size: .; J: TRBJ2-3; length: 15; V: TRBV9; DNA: TGTGCCAGCAGCGCGGACAGGGGGCGTACAGATACGCAGTATTTT; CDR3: CASSADRGRTDTQYF
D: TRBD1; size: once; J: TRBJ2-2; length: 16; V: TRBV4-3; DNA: TGCGCCAGCAGCCAAGACGGGACAGGGGACACCGGGGAGCTGTTTTTT; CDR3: CASSQDGTGDTGELFF